This T cell receptor beta chain was captured by sequencing in a study of CD8 T cells in ankylosing spondylitis. A quantitative 5'-RACE method, one with molecular barcodes, was used to make TCR beta libraries. TCRdb re-called the 5' RACE reads with MiXCR, one entry per CDR3 protein. The profile shows fewer than 500,000 distinct CDR3 sequences, roughly a quarter of them singletons. Germline loops: CDR1 LGHDT, CDR2 YNNKEL (reference sequence). This CDR3 has 14 residues. V was clipped by 1 base and J by 3 bases, with 4 bases between them. This clonotype has a handful of counts. Its antigen is undetermined. Notes on the study in general: Apparently characteristic of ankylosing spondylitis blood was a TCR beta motif (about 8 highly homologous variants). Disease-linked clones proved CD8+ and comparatively uncommon in peripheral blood.

The sequence came from a male donor with ankylosing spondylitis. Material for sequencing was blood, either unsorted or a sorted T cell fraction (not recorded which). The rearrangement joins TRBV3-1 to TRBJ1-6; D gene ambiguous. CDR3 DNA: TGTGCCAGCAGCCAAGGAGGCTATAATTCACCCCTCCACTTT. Translating it yields CASSQGGYNSPLHF.